The 9 T cell receptor beta chains below all came from one sample that was sequenced in a study of identical twins. TCRdb re-analysed the 5' RACE reads in MiXCR, keeping a single row per CDR3 protein. Of about 1.7 million distinct CDR3 sequences in the sample, under 35% were seen once. Sequencing input: cord blood. The receptors shown here come from a newborn girl in good health.

V gene TRBV24-1 combines with J gene TRBJ1-1; no definite D call. Germline assignment: CDR1 KGHDR and CDR2 SFDVKD. The CDR3 length is 15 residues. Between the trimmed V and J ends, which lost 1 base and 5 bases, there was a span of 13 bases. The CDR3 DNA sequence: TGTGCCACCAGTGATTTTTTTGTATGGGAGACTGAAGCTTTCTTT. Translating it yields CATSDFFVWETEAFF.

V usage is TRBV10-3 and J usage is TRBJ2-1, with D uncertain. The J call is uncertain, as TRBJ2-7 better fits the DNA end. Germline V gives CDR1 ENHRY, CDR2 SYGVKD. The CDR3 is 17 amino acids. The CDR3 loop is CAISESGMTNSYNEQYF. CDR3 nucleotide sequence: TGTGCCATCAGTGAGTCGGGAATGACAAACTCCTACAATGAGCAGTACTTC.

In this sample, this clonotype turned up a few times. The rearrangement joins TRBV15 to TRBJ1-1; TRBD1 might be the D (6 bases). This CDR3 has 14 residues. The ends were cut back, 5 bases at V and 3 bases at J, with 13 bases in the middle. Germline CDR1 is LNHNV and CDR2 is YYDKDF (reference sequence). The CDR3 loop reads CATSGRTDYTEAFF. Written as DNA, the CDR3 is TGTGCCACCAGCGGAAGGACAGACTACACTGAAGCTTTCTTT. The whole variable domain, filled in from reference TRBV15 and TRBJ1-1, reads DAMVIQNPRYQVTQFGKPVTLSCSQTLNHNVMYWYQQKSSQAPKLLFHYYDKDFNNEADTPDNFQSRRPNTSFCFLDIRSPGLGDTAMYLCATSGRTDYTEAFFGQGTRLTVV.

This clonotype has just a few counts. The V gene is TRBV12-3 or TRBV12-4, the J gene TRBJ2-7; 11 nucleotides align to TRBD2. V shed 3 bases, J shed 4 bases, and the junction held 8 bases outside the gene matches. CDR3 length: 16 residues. The CDR3 nucleotides are TGTGCCAGCAGTTTTTCCTCTAGCGGGAGGAGGTACGAGCAGTACTTC. Protein: CASSFSSSGRRYEQYF.

This chain connects TRBV2 to TRBJ2-4; the D is unclear. The J call may be wrong; the DNA end is better matched by TRBJ2-7. CDR1 is SNHLY, CDR2 FYNNEI, per germline. The CDR3 covers 13 residues. DNA for the CDR3: TGTGCCAGCAGTGAAGGAGCTAACTACGAGCAGTACTTC. Amino acids: CASSEGANYEQYF.

V is TRBV5-1 and J is TRBJ2-1; 12 bases align to TRBD2. Germline trimming cut 4 bases from V and 0 bases from J; bases unmatched to any gene: 11. CDR3 length: 19 amino acids. Germline CDR1 SGHRS, CDR2 YFSETQ. CDR3 sequence: CASSLRWTSGTDSYNEQFF. The CDR3 nucleotides read TGCGCCAGCAGCCTACGGTGGACTAGCGGGACCGACTCCTACAATGAGCAGTTCTTC.

The chain is built from TRBV12-3 or TRBV12-4 and TRBJ2-7; TRBD2 agrees at 10 bases. The CDR3 runs 14 residues. Trimming took 6 bases from V and 3 from J; bases not matched to a gene: 5. The CDR3 here is CASRLAGAGYEQYF. CDR3 sequence (DNA): TGTGCCAGCAGGCTAGCGGGAGCAGGCTACGAGCAGTACTTC.

The rearrangement joins TRBV15 to TRBJ1-2, with a weak D call TRBD1 (6 bases). CDR1 and CDR2 (germline): LNHNV, YYDKDF (reference sequence). The CDR3 loop spans 14 amino acids. The germline V and J ends were trimmed by 0 bases and 5 bases, with 10 bases remaining between them. The CDR3 sequence: CATSRDRGQYGYTF. CDR3 in DNA: TGTGCCACCAGCAGAGATCGGGGGCAATATGGCTACACCTTC.

This clonotype was picked up a small number of times. The V and J genes are TRBV4-2 and TRBJ1-5; D may be TRBD1 (6 bases). Germline V gene sequence: CDR1 LGHNA, CDR2 YNFKEQ. V dropped 2 bases and J dropped 4 bases, with 18 bases sitting between them. The CDR3 extends over 17 amino acids. The CDR3 coding sequence is TGTGCCAGCAGCCAAATCTTAAAAGGGACACTAAATCAGCCCCAGCATTTT. Its protein product is CASSQILKGTLNQPQHF.